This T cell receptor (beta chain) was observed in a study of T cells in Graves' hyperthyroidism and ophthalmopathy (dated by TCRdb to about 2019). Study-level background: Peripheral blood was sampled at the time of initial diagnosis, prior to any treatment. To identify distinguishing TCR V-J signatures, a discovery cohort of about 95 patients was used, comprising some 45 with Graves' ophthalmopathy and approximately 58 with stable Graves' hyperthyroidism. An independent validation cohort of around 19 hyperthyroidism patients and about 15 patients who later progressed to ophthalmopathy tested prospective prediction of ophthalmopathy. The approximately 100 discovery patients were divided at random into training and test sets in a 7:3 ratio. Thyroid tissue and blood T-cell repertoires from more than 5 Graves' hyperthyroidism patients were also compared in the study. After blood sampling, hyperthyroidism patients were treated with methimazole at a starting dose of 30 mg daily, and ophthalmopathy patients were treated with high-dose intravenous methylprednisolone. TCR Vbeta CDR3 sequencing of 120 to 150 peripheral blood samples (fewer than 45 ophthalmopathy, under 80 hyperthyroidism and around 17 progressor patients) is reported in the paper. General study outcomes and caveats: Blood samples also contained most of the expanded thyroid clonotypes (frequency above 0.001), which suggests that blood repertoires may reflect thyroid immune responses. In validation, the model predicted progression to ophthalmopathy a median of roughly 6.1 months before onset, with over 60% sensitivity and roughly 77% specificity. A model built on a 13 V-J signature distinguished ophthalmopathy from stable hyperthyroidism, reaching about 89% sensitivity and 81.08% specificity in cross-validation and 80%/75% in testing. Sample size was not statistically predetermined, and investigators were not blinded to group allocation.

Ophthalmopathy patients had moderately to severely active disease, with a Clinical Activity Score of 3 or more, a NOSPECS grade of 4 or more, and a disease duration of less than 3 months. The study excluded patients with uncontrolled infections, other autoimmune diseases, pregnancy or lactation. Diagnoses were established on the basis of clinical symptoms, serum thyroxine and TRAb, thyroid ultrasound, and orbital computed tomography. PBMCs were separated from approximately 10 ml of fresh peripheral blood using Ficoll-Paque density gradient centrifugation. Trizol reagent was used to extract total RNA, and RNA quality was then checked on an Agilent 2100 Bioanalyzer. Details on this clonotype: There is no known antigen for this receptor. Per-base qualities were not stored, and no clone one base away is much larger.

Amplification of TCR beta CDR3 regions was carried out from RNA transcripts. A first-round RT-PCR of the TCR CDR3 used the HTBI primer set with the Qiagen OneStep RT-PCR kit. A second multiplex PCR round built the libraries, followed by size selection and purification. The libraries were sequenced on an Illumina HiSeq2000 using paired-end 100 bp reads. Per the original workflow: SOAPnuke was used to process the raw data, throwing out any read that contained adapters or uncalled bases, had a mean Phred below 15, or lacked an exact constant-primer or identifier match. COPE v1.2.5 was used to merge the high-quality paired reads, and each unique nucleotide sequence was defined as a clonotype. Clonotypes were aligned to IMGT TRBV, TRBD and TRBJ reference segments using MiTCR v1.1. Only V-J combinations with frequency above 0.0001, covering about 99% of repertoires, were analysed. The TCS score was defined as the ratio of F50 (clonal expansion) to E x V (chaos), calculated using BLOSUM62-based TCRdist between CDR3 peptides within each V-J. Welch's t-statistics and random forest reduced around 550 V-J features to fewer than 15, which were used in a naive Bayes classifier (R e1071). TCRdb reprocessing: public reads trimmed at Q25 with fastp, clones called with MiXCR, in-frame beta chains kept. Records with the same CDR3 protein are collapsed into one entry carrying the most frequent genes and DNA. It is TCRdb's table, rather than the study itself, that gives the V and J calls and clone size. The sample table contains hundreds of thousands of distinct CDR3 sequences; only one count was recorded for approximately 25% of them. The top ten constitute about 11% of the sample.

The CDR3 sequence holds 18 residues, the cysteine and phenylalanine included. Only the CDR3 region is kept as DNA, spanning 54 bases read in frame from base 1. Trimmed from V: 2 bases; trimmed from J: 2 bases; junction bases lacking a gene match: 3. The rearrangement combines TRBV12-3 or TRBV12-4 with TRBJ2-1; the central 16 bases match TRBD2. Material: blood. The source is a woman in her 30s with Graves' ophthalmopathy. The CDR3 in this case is CASSLTGTSGGAYNEQFF. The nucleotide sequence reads TGTGCCAGCAGTTTAACCGGGACTAGCGGGGGGGCCTACAATGAGCAGTTCTTC.